The 4 T cell receptor beta chains reported below all come from one sample, sequenced in a study of blood T cell repertoires in COVID-19. TCRdb's table, derived via immunoSEQ multiplex PCR, lists solely in-frame clones and lacks some. The data contain fewer than 250,000 clones, approximately 86% of them singletons. Input material: peripheral blood. These TCRs come from a man aged 40-49 years with acute or convalescent COVID-19.

The J gene is TRBJ2-7, the V gene TRBV19, with D maybe TRBD2 (5 bases). In germline, CDR1 is LNHDA, CDR2 SQIVND (reference sequence). Deletions cut 6 bases from V and 3 bases from J, with 12 bases between. The CDR3 length is 13 residues. CDR3 protein: CASSWEPFYEQYF. DNA of the CDR3: TGTGCCAGTAGCTGGGAGCCGTTCTACGAGCAGTACTTC.

The V call is TRBV10-1, the J call TRBJ2-1, with 9 bases matching TRBD2. Trimming removed 6 bases from V and 5 bases from J; junction bases left unmatched: 8. The CDR3 has 15 residues. CDR1 and CDR2 (germline): WNHNN, SYGVQD (reference sequence). The CDR3, as DNA: TGCGCCAGCAGCCCCCGACTAGCGGCGGACAATGAGCAGTTCTTC. This encodes CASSPRLAADNEQFF.

The chain combines TRBV4-2 with TRBJ1-4, with 7 positions matching TRBD1. The CDR3 loop spans 20 amino acids. V shed 0 bases and J 10 bases; nucleotides not matched to a gene: 23. CDR1 is LGHNA, CDR2 YNFKEQ, per germline. The CDR3 nucleotides read TGTGCCAGCAGCCAAGATCCTTGGCCAGGGGGTCCCTCAGAGGAAGGAAAACTGTTTTTT. Encoded protein: CASSQDPWPGGPSEEGKLFF.

The chain recombines TRBV28 with TRBJ1-2, with D possibly matching TRBD1 (5 bases). The V end was cut by 6 bases, the J end by 1 base, with 9 bases between. Germline V lookup: CDR1 MDHEN, CDR2 SYDVKM. CDR3 length: 13 residues. The CDR3 loop reads CASRNGGNYGYTF. The CDR3 nucleotides read TGTGCCAGCAGAAACGGGGGTAACTATGGCTACACCTTC.